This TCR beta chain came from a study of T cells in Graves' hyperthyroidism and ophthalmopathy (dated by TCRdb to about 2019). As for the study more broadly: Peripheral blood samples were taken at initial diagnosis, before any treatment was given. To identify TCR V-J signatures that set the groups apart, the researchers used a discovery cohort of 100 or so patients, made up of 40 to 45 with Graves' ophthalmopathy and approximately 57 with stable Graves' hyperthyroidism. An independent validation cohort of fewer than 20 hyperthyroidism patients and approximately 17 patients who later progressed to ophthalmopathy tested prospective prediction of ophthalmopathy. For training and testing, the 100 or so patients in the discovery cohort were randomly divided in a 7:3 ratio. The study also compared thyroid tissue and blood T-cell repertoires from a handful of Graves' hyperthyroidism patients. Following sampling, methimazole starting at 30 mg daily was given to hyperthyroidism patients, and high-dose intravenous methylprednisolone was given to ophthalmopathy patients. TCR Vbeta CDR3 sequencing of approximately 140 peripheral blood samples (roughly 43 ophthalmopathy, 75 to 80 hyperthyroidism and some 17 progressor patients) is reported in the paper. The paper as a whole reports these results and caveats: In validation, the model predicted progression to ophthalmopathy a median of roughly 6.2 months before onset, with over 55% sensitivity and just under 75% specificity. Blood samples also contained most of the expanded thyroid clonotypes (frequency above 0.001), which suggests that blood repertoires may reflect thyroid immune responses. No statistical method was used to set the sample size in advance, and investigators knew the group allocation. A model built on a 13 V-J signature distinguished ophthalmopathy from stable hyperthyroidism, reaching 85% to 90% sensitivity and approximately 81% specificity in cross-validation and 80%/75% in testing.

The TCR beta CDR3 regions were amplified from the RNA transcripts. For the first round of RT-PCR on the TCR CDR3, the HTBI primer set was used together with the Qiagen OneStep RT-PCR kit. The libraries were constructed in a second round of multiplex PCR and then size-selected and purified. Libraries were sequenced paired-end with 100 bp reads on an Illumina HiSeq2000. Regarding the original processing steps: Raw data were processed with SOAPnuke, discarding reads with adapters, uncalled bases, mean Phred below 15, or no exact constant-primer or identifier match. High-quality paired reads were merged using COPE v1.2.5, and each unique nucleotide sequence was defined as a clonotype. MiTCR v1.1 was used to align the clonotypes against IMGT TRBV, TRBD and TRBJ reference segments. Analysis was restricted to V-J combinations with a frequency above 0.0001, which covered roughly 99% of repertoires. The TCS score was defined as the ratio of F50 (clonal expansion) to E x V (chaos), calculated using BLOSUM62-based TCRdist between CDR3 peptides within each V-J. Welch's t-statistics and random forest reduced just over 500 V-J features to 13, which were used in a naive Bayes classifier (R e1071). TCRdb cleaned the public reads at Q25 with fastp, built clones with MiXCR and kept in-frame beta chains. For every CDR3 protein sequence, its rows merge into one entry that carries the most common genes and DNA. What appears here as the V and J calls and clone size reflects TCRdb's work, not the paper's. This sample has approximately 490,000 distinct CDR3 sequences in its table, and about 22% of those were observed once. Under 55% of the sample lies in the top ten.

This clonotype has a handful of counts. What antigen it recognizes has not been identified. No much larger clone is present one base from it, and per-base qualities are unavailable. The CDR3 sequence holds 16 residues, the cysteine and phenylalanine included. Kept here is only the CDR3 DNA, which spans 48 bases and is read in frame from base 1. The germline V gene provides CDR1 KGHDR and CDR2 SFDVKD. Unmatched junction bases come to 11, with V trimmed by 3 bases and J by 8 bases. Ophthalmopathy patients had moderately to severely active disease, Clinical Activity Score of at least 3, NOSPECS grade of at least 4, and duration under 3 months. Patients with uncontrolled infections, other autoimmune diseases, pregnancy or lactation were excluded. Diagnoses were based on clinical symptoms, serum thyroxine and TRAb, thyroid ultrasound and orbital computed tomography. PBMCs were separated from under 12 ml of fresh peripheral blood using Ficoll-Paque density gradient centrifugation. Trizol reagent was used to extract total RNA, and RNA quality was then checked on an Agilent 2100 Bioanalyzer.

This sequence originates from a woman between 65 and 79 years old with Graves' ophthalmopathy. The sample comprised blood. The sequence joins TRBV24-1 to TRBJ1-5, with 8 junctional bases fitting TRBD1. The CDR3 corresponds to CATSDREYRGSKPQHF. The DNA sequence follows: TGTGCCACCAGTGATCGAGAATACAGGGGGAGTAAGCCCCAGCATTTT.